The 11 T cell receptor beta chains presented below share a single source sample, sequenced in a study of T cells in Graves' hyperthyroidism and ophthalmopathy (dated by TCRdb to the late 2010s). Libraries were constructed by multiplex PCR. For sequencing, an Illumina HiSeq 2000 was employed. Amplification of TCR beta CDR3 regions was carried out from RNA transcripts. The first round of RT-PCR for the TCR CDR3 was performed with the HTBI primer set and the Qiagen OneStep RT-PCR kit. TCRdb redid the processing of the public reads, applying fastp at Q25 and MiXCR, and retained in-frame beta chains. Under each unique CDR3 protein, matching rows form one entry showing the most common genes and DNA. In all, the sample holds about 640,000 distinct CDR3 sequences, and about a fifth of those were seen once. The ten top clones hold about 35% of the sample. The sample taken for sequencing was blood. Receptors originate from a man aged 30-40 years with Graves' ophthalmopathy.

In its sample, this clonotype was seen many times. The rearrangement links TRBV6-1 to TRBJ2-7; D unclear. The CDR3 loop spans 16 amino acids. Trimming took 2 bases from V and 5 from J, leaving 19 bases between them. Germline CDR1 MNHNS, CDR2 SASEGT. CDR3 sequence: CASSEKPARSQHEQYF. In nucleotides, the CDR3 is TGTGCCAGCAGTGAAAAGCCGGCTCGTTCTCAGCACGAGCAGTACTTC.

The rearrangement joins TRBV24-1 to TRBJ1-1; D not resolved. The germline V and J ends were trimmed by 3 bases and 3 bases, with 13 bases remaining between them. Germline lookup yields CDR1 KGHDR and CDR2 SFDVKD. This CDR3 has 15 amino acids. CDR3 bases: TGTGCCACCAGTGATCCAAAGACCGGGGACACTGAAGCTTTCTTT. This encodes CATSDPKTGDTEAFF.

This clonotype was seen repeatedly, ten times or more. The chain combines TRBV11-2 with TRBJ2-7, with 9 positions matching TRBD2. V trimming: 7 bases; J trimming: 3 bases; junction bases outside the gene matches: 7. This CDR3 region has 14 residues. The germline gives CDR1 SGHAT, CDR2 FQNNGV. The CDR3 sequence: CASTPGTSFYEQYF. The CDR3 DNA reads TGTGCCAGCACTCCCGGGACTAGCTTCTACGAGCAGTACTTC.

This clonotype was counted between two and nine times. The chain combines TRBV15 with TRBJ2-7; tentative D call: TRBD2 (7 bases). CDR3 size: 18 residues. Trimming removed 1 base at V and 5 bases at J, with 24 bases between. In germline, CDR1 is LNHNV, CDR2 YYDKDF (reference sequence). CDR3 DNA: TGTGCCACCAGCAGAGTGGGGGCCCAGACTAGCAAAGGTAACGAGCAGTACTTC. This encodes CATSRVGAQTSKGNEQYF.

As to this clonotype: This sequence may be a read error, since a much larger clone differs from it by one base. The CDR3 ends on some other residue instead of the conserved phenylalanine or tryptophan, so this is likely a read error. V usage is TRBV28 and J usage is TRBJ1-1; D is ambiguous. CDR1 MDHEN and CDR2 SYDVKM come from the germline V gene. V was cut by 3 bases and J by 4 bases, with 12 bases left in between. This CDR3 region has 14 residues. The CDR3 DNA follows: TGTGCCAGCAGTTTGGGCAGGTCTTTCACTGAAGCTTTCTCT. Translated, it gives CASSLGRSFTEAFS.

The chain recombines TRBV12-3 or TRBV12-4 with TRBJ2-3, with D perhaps assigned TRBD1 or TRBD2 (5 bases each). The CDR3 length is 15 residues. V lost 5 bases, J lost 4 bases, and 16 bases lay in between. CDR3 in amino acids: CASSEVVGGADTQYF. The CDR3 DNA is TGTGCCAGCAGTGAGGTCGTTGGGGGTGCAGATACGCAGTATTTT.

The chain uses TRBV28 and TRBJ2-1; the D gene is possibly TRBD1 (7 bases). CDR1 is MDHEN and CDR2 is SYDVKM in the germline V gene. Trimming took 6 bases from V and 1 from J, leaving 16 bases between them. CDR3 length: 16 residues. This CDR3 reads CASSRGTEISYNEQFF. The CDR3 bases are TGTGCCAGCAGCCGCGGGACAGAAATTTCCTACAATGAGCAGTTCTTC.

V usage is TRBV6-1 and J usage is TRBJ1-4, with D possibly TRBD1 on 6 matching bases. Germline lookup yields CDR1 MNHNS and CDR2 SASEGT. The CDR3 is 14 residues long. V was trimmed by 5 bases and J by 5 bases, leaving 12 bases between them. The DNA of the CDR3 is TGTGCCAGCAGTCTCGGGGGGCGGAATGAAAAACTGTTTTTT. Translating it yields CASSLGGRNEKLFF.

Regarding this clonotype: A much bigger clone sits one base away, suggesting this may be a read error. V is TRBV12-3 or TRBV12-4 and J is TRBJ2-1, with 7 bases matching TRBD2. Germline trimming cut 6 bases from V and 6 bases from J; bases unmatched to any gene: 14. The CDR3 sequence is 16 residues long. In nucleotides, the CDR3 is TGTGCCAGCAGCCCCCTGGAGTGGCGGGGGTGCAATGAGCAGTTCTTC. Translation: CASSPLEWRGCNEQFF.

This clonotype occurred a few times. V gene TRBV27 combines with J gene TRBJ1-6, with TRBD1 as a possible D gene (5 bases). Looked up from germline, CDR1 is MNHEY and CDR2 is SMNVEV (reference sequence). Trimming removed 2 bases at V and 10 bases at J, with 21 bases between. The CDR3 covers 17 residues. CDR3 in amino acids: CASSLLVGQGEGSPLHF. The CDR3 nucleotides are TGTGCCAGCAGTTTACTGGTCGGTCAGGGCGAAGGGTCACCCCTCCACTTT.

V and J are TRBV7-2 and TRBJ2-2; maybe TRBD2 (5 bases). CDR3 size: 15 residues. Deletions cut 8 bases from V and 2 bases from J, with 15 bases between. Germline-derived CDR1 and CDR2 are SGHTA and FQGNSA. Here the CDR3 reads CASGSTAGNTGELFF. In nucleotides, the CDR3 is TGTGCCAGCGGCTCGACCGCGGGTAACACCGGGGAGCTGTTTTTT. The full variable domain, rest sourced from reference TRBV7-2 and TRBJ2-2, is GAGVSQSPSNKVTEKGKDVELRCDPISGHTALYWYRQSLGQGLEFLIYFQGNSAPDKSGLPSDRFSAERTGGSVSTLTIQRTQQEDSAVYLCASGSTAGNTGELFFGEGSRLTVL.